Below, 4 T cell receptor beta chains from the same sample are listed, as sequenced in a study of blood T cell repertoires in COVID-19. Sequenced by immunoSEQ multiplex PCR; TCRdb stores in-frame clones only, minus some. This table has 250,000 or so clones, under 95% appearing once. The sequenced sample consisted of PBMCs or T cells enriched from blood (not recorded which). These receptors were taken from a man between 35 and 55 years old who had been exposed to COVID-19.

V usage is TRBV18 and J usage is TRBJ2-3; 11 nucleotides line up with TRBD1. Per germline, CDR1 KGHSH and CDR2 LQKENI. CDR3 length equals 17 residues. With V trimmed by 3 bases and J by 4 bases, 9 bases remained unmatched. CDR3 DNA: TGTGCCAGCTCACCCAGGACAGGGGGCACGAAGCCAGATACGCAGTATTTT. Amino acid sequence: CASSPRTGGTKPDTQYF.

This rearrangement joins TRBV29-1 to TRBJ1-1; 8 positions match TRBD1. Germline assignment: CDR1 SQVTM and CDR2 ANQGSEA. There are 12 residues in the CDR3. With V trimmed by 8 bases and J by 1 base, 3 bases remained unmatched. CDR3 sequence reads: CSTGQANTEAFF. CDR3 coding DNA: TGCAGCACGGGACAGGCGAACACTGAAGCTTTCTTT.

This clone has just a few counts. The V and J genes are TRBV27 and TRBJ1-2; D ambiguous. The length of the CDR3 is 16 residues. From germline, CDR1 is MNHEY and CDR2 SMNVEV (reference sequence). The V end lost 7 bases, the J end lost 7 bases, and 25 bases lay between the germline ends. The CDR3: CASTPRYPRSGGGYTF. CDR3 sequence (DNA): TGTGCCAGCACTCCAAGATATCCTCGGTCGGGTGGTGGCTACACCTTC.

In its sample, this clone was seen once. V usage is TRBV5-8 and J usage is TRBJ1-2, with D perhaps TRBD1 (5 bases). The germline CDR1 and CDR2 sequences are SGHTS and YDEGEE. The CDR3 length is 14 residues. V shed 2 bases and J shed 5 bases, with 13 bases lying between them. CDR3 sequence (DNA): TGTGCCAGCAGCTTCGGGGAGGGGCGTTATGGCTACACCTTC. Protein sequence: CASSFGEGRYGYTF.